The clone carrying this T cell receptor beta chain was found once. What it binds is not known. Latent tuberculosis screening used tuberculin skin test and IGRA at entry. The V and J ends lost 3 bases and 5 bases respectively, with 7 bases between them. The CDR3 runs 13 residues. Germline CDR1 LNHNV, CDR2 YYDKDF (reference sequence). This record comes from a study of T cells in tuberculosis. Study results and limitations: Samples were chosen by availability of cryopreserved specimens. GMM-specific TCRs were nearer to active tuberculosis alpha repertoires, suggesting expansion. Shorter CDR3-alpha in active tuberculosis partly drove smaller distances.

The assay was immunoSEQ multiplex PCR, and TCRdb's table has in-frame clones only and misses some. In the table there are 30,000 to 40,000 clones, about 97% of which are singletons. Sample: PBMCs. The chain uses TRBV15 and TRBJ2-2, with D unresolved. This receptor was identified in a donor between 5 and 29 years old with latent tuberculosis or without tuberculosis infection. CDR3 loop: CATSRRGTGELFF. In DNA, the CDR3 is TGTGCCACCAGCAGGAGAGGAACCGGGGAGCTGTTTTTT. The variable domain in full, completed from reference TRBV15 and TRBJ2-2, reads DAMVIQNPRYQVTQFGKPVTLSCSQTLNHNVMYWYQQKSSQAPKLLFHYYDKDFNNEADTPDNFQSRRPNTSFCFLDIRSPGLGDTAMYLCATSRRGTGELFFGEGSRLTVL.